This T cell receptor (beta chain) originates from a study of OX40 agonist ivuxolimab in advanced cancers. About the research overall: Earlier treatment with anti-PD-1, anti-PD-L1 or anti-CTLA-4 was permitted, and about 40% had received some.

CDR3 length: 12 residues. Germline V CDR1 and CDR2: MNHEY, SVGAGI. Using immunoSEQ multiplex PCR, the repertoire was profiled, and TCRdb retains in-frame clones only, with some absent. Of 20,000 to 25,000 clones listed, roughly 80% are singletons. Comments on this clone: The antigen remains unidentified. One end of the junction is discordant with germline, which a read error may explain.

Findings of the study overall: Researchers report that CD8+ T cells had, on average, more expanded clones than CD4+.

V gene TRBV6-5 combines with J gene TRBJ1-1; D is unresolved. The TCR comes from an adult with an advanced solid tumor such as melanoma, head and neck, liver or kidney cancer. This specimen consisted of CD4+ or CD8+ T cells sorted from blood, obtained in a trial of the OX40 agonist ivuxolimab. The CDR3 loop is CASSSGNSEAFF. DNA of the CDR3: TGTGCCAGCAGTTCCGGCAACAGTGAAGCTTTCTTT.